A single sample gave rise to the 5 T cell receptor beta chains below, sequenced in a study of blood T cell repertoires in COVID-19. Only in-frame clones appear in the TCRdb table, and some are missing; sequencing was by immunoSEQ multiplex PCR. The profile covers around 280,000 clones, with roughly 80% appearing a single time and approximately 4.1% taken by the ten largest. The sequencing input was peripheral blood. The receptors were sampled from a woman between 45 and 60 years old with active or convalescent COVID-19.

The V gene is TRBV18, the J gene TRBJ2-7; 13 nucleotides match TRBD2. V lost 1 base, J lost 6 bases, and 12 bases stayed unmatched. The CDR3 has 18 amino acids. CDR1 and CDR2 from the germline V gene are KGHSH and LQKENI. Here the CDR3 DNA reads TGTGCCAGCTCACCACGGTCCCGGACTAGCGGGAGATCTCGCGAGCAGTACTTC. This encodes CASSPRSRTSGRSREQYF.

The chain carries TRBV10-3 and TRBJ2-7; maybe TRBD1 (5 bases). Germline V gene data show CDR1 as ENHRY and CDR2 as SYGVKD. The V end lost 6 bases, the J end lost 3 bases, and 12 bases lay between the germline ends. The CDR3 is made up of 13 amino acids. The CDR3 region is CAISPRTNYEQYF. CDR3 DNA sequence: TGTGCCATCAGCCCCCGGACAAACTACGAGCAGTACTTC.

This sequence joins TRBV4-1 and TRBJ2-7; D not certain. Germline V lookup: CDR1 MGHRA, CDR2 YSYEKL. The CDR3 runs 15 residues. V lost 1 base, J lost 0 bases, and 10 bases lay in between. DNA for the CDR3: TGCGCCAGCAGCCAAGCGGGTACAAGCTCCTACGAGCAGTACTTC. Translating gives CASSQAGTSSYEQYF.

Only a few counts were recorded for this clone. The DNA of the CDR3 is TGCGCCAGCAGCGATCCCGGGACAGGTCGTTCACCCCTCCACTTT. As protein: CASSDPGTGRSPLHF. The chain employs TRBV5-1 and TRBJ1-6, with 8 bases that match TRBD1. Germline trimming cut 4 bases from V and 9 bases from J; bases unmatched to any gene: 9. Germline-derived CDR1 and CDR2 are SGHRS and YFSETQ. The CDR3 is 15 amino acids.

J is TRBJ2-5 and V is TRBV6-5; no firm D call. V lost 6 bases and J lost 5, with 7 bases in between. The CDR3 extends over 11 amino acids. The germline V gene encodes CDR1 MNHEY and CDR2 SVGAGI. The CDR3 bases are TGTGCCAGCAGACGGTCGGAGACCCAGTACTTC. This encodes CASRRSETQYF.